Listed below are T cell receptor beta chains from one sample, sequenced in a study of blood T cell repertoires in COVID-19. Sequencing was performed with immunoSEQ multiplex PCR; in TCRdb, only in-frame clones are kept and a portion is missing. The data contain some 230,000 clones, 75% to 90% of them seen just once; the ten biggest clones take up about 3%. The source material was PBMCs or T cells enriched from blood (not recorded which). Every receptor here comes from a woman between 18 and 30 years old in a cohort exposed to, infected with or recovered from COVID-19 (not recorded which). Both conserved end residues are part of each CDR3. A D gene is named only where the DNA matches it firmly. Clone size is not always given. Where it is, it says once, few, many or a class for expanded clones.

TRBJ2-1	.	TRBV6-5	.	TGTGCCAGCAGCCGCGGACAGTACTCGAATGAGCAGTTCTTC	CASSRGQYSNEQFF
TRBJ2-1	TRBD2	TRBV10-3	.	TGTGCCATCAGGGCCCCTAGCGGGGAGTACAATGAGCAGTTCTTC	CAIRAPSGEYNEQFF
TRBJ1-3	.	TRBV7-9	.	TGTGCCAGCAGCTTAGTGAGCTCTGGAAACACCATATATTTT	CASSLVSSGNTIYF
TRBJ2-1	.	TRBV9	.	TGTGCCAGCAGCGTAGGAGGGTTTGAGGGTGAGCAGTTCTTC	CASSVGGFEGEQFF
TRBJ2-2	TRBD2	TRBV7-2	few	TGTGCCAGCAGACGGACTAGCCGAACGAACACCGGGGAGCTGTTTTTT	CASRRTSRTNTGELFF
TRBJ1-3	.	TRBV7-2	.	TGTGCCAGCAGTTTCTCCCTTTCCTCTGGAAACACCATATATTTT	CASSFSLSSGNTIYF
TRBJ1-2	.	TRBV3-1/TRBV3-2	.	TGTGCCAGCAGCCAAGTGGGAGGAGGTCGGGGCTACACCTTC	CASSQVGGGRGYTF
TRBJ1-6	.	TRBV4-2	.	TGTGCCAGCAGCCTAGAGGGGAGCTCCTATAATTCACCCCTCCACTTT	CASSLEGSSYNSPLHF
TRBJ2-1	TRBD2	TRBV11-2	.	TGTGCCAGCAGGGACGGGACTAGCGGGGGGGCAACCTACAATGAGCAGTTCTTC	CASRDGTSGGATYNEQFF
TRBJ1-1	TRBD1	TRBV4-2	.	TGTGCCAGCAGCCCAGGACAGGGGGCATCTGACACTGAAGCTTTCTTT	CASSPGQGASDTEAFF
TRBJ2-3	.	TRBV9	.	TGTGCCAGCAGCGTTCTACAGGAACTCAGCACAGATACGCAGTATTTT	CASSVLQELSTDTQYF
TRBJ1-1	.	TRBV2	.	TGTGCCAGCAGTGAAAGGGGCAGTCTGAACACTGAAGCTTTCTTT	CASSERGSLNTEAFF
TRBJ2-5	TRBD1	TRBV7-9	.	TGTGCCAGCAGATCACATCCCCGGGACAGCCAAGAGACCCAGTACTTC	CASRSHPRDSQETQYF
TRBJ1-1	.	TRBV9	.	TGTGCCAGCAGCGTAGAAGCCCGTGGCACTGAAGCTTTCTTT	CASSVEARGTEAFF
TRBJ1-1	TRBD1	TRBV6-1	.	TGTGCCAGCAGTGAATCCCGTGACAGGGGTCGAGCTTTCTTT	CASSESRDRGRAFF
TRBJ2-7	TRBD2	TRBV7-8	.	TGTGCCAGCAGCTTAGGCCCAGCGGGGAGCTCCTACGAGCAGTACTTC	CASSLGPAGSSYEQYF
TRBJ1-2	.	TRBV2	once	TGTGCCAGCGACTCCCCCAGGGACTATGGCTACACCTTC	CASDSPRDYGYTF
TRBJ2-7	TRBD2	TRBV7-8	.	TGTGCCAGCAGCTTAGGGCTAGCGGAGACCTACGAGCAGTACTTC	CASSLGLAETYEQYF
TRBJ2-5	.	TRBV6-1	.	TGTGCCAGCAGTGAAGCGCACGGGGGAGAGACCCAGTACTTC	CASSEAHGGETQYF
TRBJ2-1	TRBD1	TRBV19	.	TGTGCCAGTAGTAGGAGACAGGGGGCCGTCTACAATGAGCAGTTCTTC	CASSRRQGAVYNEQFF
TRBJ2-5	TRBD1	TRBV5-1	once	TGCGCCAGCAGCTTTCCCACAGGGACAGGGGAGACCCAGTACTTC	CASSFPTGTGETQYF
TRBJ2-1	TRBD2	TRBV11-3	.	TGTGCCAGCAGTAGACTAGCAAAATACAATGAGCAGTTCTTC	CASSRLAKYNEQFF
TRBJ2-3	TRBD2	TRBV7-2	.	TGTGCCAGCAGCATCGGGACTAGGGGGGGGGATACGCAGTATTTT	CASSIGTRGGDTQYF
TRBJ1-4	TRBD1	TRBV11-2	once	TGTGCCAGCAGCTCCCGGGACAGGGGGCGTTCTAATGAAAAACTGTTTTTT	CASSSRDRGRSNEKLFF
TRBJ2-1	.	TRBV5-1	.	TGCGCCAGCAGCTTGACCATCAACGCGGGGAAAGGGCAGTTCTTC	CASSLTINAGKGQFF
TRBJ1-2	TRBD1	TRBV2	.	TGTGCCAGCAGTAAGGACAGGGGGAACTATGGCTACACCTTC	CASSKDRGNYGYTF
TRBJ1-6	TRBD1	TRBV30	.	TGTGCCTGGAGTGCTGACAGGGGGAACACCCTCCACTTT	CAWSADRGNTLHF
TRBJ1-1	TRBD1	TRBV5-1	.	TGCGCCAGCAGCTCAGCACCCAAGGGGGCTGGGACTGAAGCTTTCTTT	CASSSAPKGAGTEAFF
TRBJ1-4	TRBD1	TRBV2	once	TGTGCCAGCGATTTACAGGGACAGGAAGAAAAACTGTTTTTT	CASDLQGQEEKLFF
TRBJ2-1	TRBD2	TRBV2	.	TGTGCCAGCAGTGGAGGGACTAGCGGGGGGGCGTTCTCCTACAATGAGCAGTTCTTC	CASSGGTSGGAFSYNEQFF
TRBJ1-1	.	TRBV4-1	once	TGCGCCAGCAGCCAAGATTGGGCGGGGGGCACTGAAGCTTTCTTT	CASSQDWAGGTEAFF
TRBJ2-3	TRBD1	TRBV5-1	.	TGCGCCAGCAGCCCTATGGGCGGGACAGGACTCACAGATACGCAGTATTTT	CASSPMGGTGLTDTQYF
TRBJ1-1	TRBD1	TRBV3-1/TRBV3-2	.	TGTGCCAGCAGCCGCTCGGACAGGGCGTGGGGAATGAACACTGAAGCTTTCTTT	CASSRSDRAWGMNTEAFF
TRBJ2-1	TRBD2	TRBV7-9	.	TGTGCCAGCAGCCTGATTGGGGACTACCGCTACAATGAGCAGTTCTTC	CASSLIGDYRYNEQFF
TRBJ1-1	.	TRBV28	.	TGTGCCAGCACTTTTCCCGGGGTGACTGAAGCTTTCTTT	CASTFPGVTEAFF
TRBJ2-5	.	TRBV5-5	.	TGTGCCAGCAGCTTACCATCCCGGGACTCGCTTCTCCAAGAGACCCAGTACTTC	CASSLPSRDSLLQETQYF
TRBJ2-1	.	TRBV11-2	.	TGTGCCAGCAGCGCCCCCTCGGGAGATGAGCAGTTCTTC	CASSAPSGDEQFF
TRBJ2-1	.	TRBV21-1	.	TGTGCCAGCAGCCCCGCCACCAGGGCCAATGAGCAGTTCTTC	CASSPATRANEQFF
TRBJ2-1	.	TRBV3-1/TRBV3-2	.	TGTGCCAGCAGCCAAGCTGAGGCTAAACAGTTCTTC	CASSQAEAKQFF
TRBJ1-2	TRBD1	TRBV10-3	.	TGTGCCATCAGTGAAACTCGGGGACAGGGGGACGGCTACACCTTC	CAISETRGQGDGYTF
TRBJ1-2	.	TRBV18	.	TGTGCCAGCTCACCATCCACAGGCGAAAACTATGGCTACACCTTC	CASSPSTGENYGYTF